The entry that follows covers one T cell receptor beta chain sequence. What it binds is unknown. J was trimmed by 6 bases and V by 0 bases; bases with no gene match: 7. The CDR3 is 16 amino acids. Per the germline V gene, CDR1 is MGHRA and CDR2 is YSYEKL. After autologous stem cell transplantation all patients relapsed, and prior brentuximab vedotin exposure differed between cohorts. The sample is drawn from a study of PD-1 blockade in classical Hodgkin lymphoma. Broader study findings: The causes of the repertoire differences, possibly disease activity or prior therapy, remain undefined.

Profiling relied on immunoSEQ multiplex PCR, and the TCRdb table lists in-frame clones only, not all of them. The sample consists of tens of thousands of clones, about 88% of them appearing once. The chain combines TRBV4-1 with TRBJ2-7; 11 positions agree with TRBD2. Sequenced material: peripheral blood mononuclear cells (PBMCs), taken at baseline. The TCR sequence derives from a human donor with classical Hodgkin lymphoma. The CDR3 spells CASSQDLSLAGGEQYF. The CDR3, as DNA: TGCGCCAGCAGCCAAGATCTAAGTCTAGCGGGGGGCGAGCAGTACTTC.